One TCR beta chain is described in this entry. TCRdb's table, derived via immunoSEQ multiplex PCR, lists solely in-frame clones and lacks some. The sample consists of about 48,000 clones, around 90% of them appearing once. CDR1 and CDR2 from the germline V gene are LGHNT and FRNRAP. With 2 bases removed from V and 2 bases from J, the gap between germline ends came to 4 bases. CDR3 length: 12 amino acids. The record originates from a study of OX40 agonist ivuxolimab in advanced cancers. Study-level background: Ivuxolimab was administered intravenously to patients at 0.01 to 10 mg/kg every 2 weeks. The mean age was roughly 60 years, ranging from roughly 23 to 79, with 82.7% of participants male.

The sample here was CD4+ or CD8+ T cells sorted from blood, taken in a trial of the OX40 agonist ivuxolimab. This sequence joins TRBV12-5 and TRBJ2-7; D remains ambiguous. This TCR was recovered from an adult with an advanced solid tumor such as melanoma, head and neck, liver or kidney cancer. The CDR3 DNA is TGTGCTAGTGGTTTGCACACCTACGAGCAGTACTTC. It yields the protein CASGLHTYEQYF.